The 7 T cell receptor beta chains below come from one sample, sequenced in a study of cytomegalovirus exposure and HLA in healthy donors. The PCR ran on 60 Vbeta and 13 Jbeta primers. Profiling relied on immunoSEQ multiplex PCR, and the TCRdb table lists in-frame clones only, not all of them. The sample includes over 150,000 clones, 68% of them seen just once. The sample taken for sequencing was PBMCs. These receptors originate from a man aged 50-59 years in good health and CMV-seronegative.

The genes are TRBV5-8 and TRBJ1-1; 9 bases map to TRBD1. Germline assignment: CDR1 SGHTS and CDR2 YDEGEE. The length of the CDR3 is 15 residues. V lost 4 bases and J lost 6; bases outside the gene matches: 10. The CDR3 nucleotides read TGTGCCAGCAGCCTAGGACAGGGGACGGGAGCTGAAGCTTTCTTT. It codes for CASSLGQGTGAEAFF.

The J gene is TRBJ2-7, the V gene TRBV29-1; TRBD2 matches 8 bases. The CDR3 runs to 17 residues. The ends lost 1 base at V and 0 bases at J; junction bases unmatched: 11. Per the germline V gene, CDR1 is SQVTM and CDR2 is ANQGSEA. The CDR3 coding sequence is TGCAGCGTTGAAGTTAGTACGCGGGGGGCCCACTCCTACGAGCAGTACTTC. It specifies CSVEVSTRGAHSYEQYF.

The V gene is TRBV7-9, the J gene TRBJ2-3; TRBD2 matches 14 bases. J was trimmed by 4 bases and V by 5 bases; bases with no gene match: 2. The CDR3 has 15 residues. Germline V gene data show CDR1 as SEHNR and CDR2 as FQNEAQ (reference sequence). The CDR3 spells CASSRTSGGSDTQYF. CDR3 bases: TGTGCCAGCAGCCGGACTAGCGGGGGGTCAGATACGCAGTATTTT.

CDR3 residues: CASSVGLAGGAGANVLTF. CDR3 coding DNA: TGCGCCAGCAGCGTCGGACTAGCGGGGGGTGCTGGGGCCAACGTCCTGACTTTC. V and J are TRBV5-1 and TRBJ2-6; TRBD2 matches 14 bases. The CDR3 covers 18 residues. Losses at the gene ends were 4 bases for V and 2 bases for J; bases not matched to a gene: 5. Germline CDR1 reads SGHRS; CDR2 reads YFSETQ.

The chain recombines TRBV4-1 with TRBJ1-1; tentatively, D is TRBD1 (5 bases). The CDR3 totals 18 residues. Germline V lookup: CDR1 MGHRA, CDR2 YSYEKL. Trimming took off 3 bases at V and 0 bases at J, with 20 bases between the two ends. CDR3 in DNA: TGCGCCAGCAGCCAGGGTCATTTGGCCAGGGCTGTGAACACTGAAGCTTTCTTT. The encoded protein is CASSQGHLARAVNTEAFF.

This sequence joins TRBV5-1 and TRBJ1-2; weak D call: TRBD1 (6 bases). Germline assignment: CDR1 SGHRS and CDR2 YFSETQ. V lost 0 bases and J lost 7, with 13 bases in between. The CDR3 has 14 residues. CDR3 in amino acids: CASSLDRVQGGYTF. CDR3 DNA sequence: TGCGCCAGCAGCTTGGACAGGGTACAGGGTGGCTACACCTTC.

This clone was counted only a few times. This rearrangement joins TRBV14 to TRBJ2-5, with 9 nucleotides matching TRBD2. V lost 5 bases, J lost 5 bases, and 6 bases stayed unmatched. The germline gives CDR1 SGHDN, CDR2 FVKESK. CDR3 length equals 14 residues. CDR3 residues: CASSETSGRETQYF. The CDR3 bases are TGTGCCAGCAGCGAGACTAGCGGTCGGGAGACCCAGTACTTC. Variable domain in full (rest from reference TRBV14 and TRBJ2-5): EAGVTQFPSHSVIEKGQTVTLRCDPISGHDNLYWYRRVMGKEIKFLLHFVKESKQDESGMPNNRFLAERTGGTYSTLKVQPAELEDSGVYFCASSETSGRETQYFGPGTRLLVL.